One sample yielded the 8 T cell receptor beta chains listed below, sequenced in a study of cytomegalovirus exposure and HLA in healthy donors. PCR primers comprised 60 Vbeta and 13 Jbeta primers. Using immunoSEQ multiplex PCR, the repertoire was profiled, and TCRdb retains in-frame clones only, with some absent. The sample shows approximately 150,000 clones, 55% to 85% of them seen only once. Sequenced sample: PBMCs. The receptors come from a man aged 35 to 55 in good health and CMV-seronegative.

The chain is built from TRBV18 and TRBJ1-4; 7 bases agree with TRBD1. The CDR3 extends over 15 amino acids. In germline, CDR1 is KGHSH, CDR2 LQKENI. After removal of 2 bases from V and 8 bases from J, the junction contained 8 bases not matched to a gene. CDR3 nucleotide sequence: TGTGCCAGCTCACCAACACAGGGGTCTTTGGAAAAACTGTTTTTT. Translation: CASSPTQGSLEKLFF.

The rearrangement uses TRBV28 and TRBJ2-7; tentative D call: TRBD1 (5 bases). This CDR3 spans 19 amino acids. Trimming took 5 bases from V and 2 from J, leaving 28 bases between them. Germline CDR1 and CDR2: MDHEN and SYDVKM. The CDR3 nucleotides are TGTGCCAGCAGTAATACCCTCGTACGGACATCTCAGAACCCCTACGAGCAGTACTTC. Residues: CASSNTLVRTSQNPYEQYF.

This sequence joins TRBV19 and TRBJ2-7; 8 positions agree with TRBD2. V gave up 6 bases and J gave up 1 base; unmatched junction bases: 11. The CDR3 is 16 amino acids. Germline V gene lookup returns CDR1 LNHDA and CDR2 SQIVND (reference sequence). The CDR3 is CASRPRGLVKSYEQYF. In DNA, the CDR3 is TGTGCCAGTAGGCCCCGGGGACTAGTGAAGTCCTACGAGCAGTACTTC. Combining the CDR3 with reference TRBV19 and TRBJ2-7 gives the whole variable domain DGGITQSPKYLFRKEGQNVTLSCEQNLNHDAMYWYRQDPGQGLRLIYYSQIVNDFQKGDIAEGYSVSREKKESFPLTVTSAQKNPTAFYLCASRPRGLVKSYEQYFGPGTRLTVT.

J is TRBJ2-2 and V is TRBV7-3; possibly TRBD1 for D (7 bases). This CDR3 comprises 14 residues. Germline CDR1 is SGHTA and CDR2 is FQGTGA. V was clipped by 4 bases and J by 4 bases, with 10 bases between them. CDR3 DNA sequence: TGTGCCAGCAGCTCCCAGGGGGGCACCGGGGAGCTGTTTTTT. Translated, it gives CASSSQGGTGELFF.

The J gene is TRBJ2-2, the V gene TRBV7-9, with D perhaps TRBD1 (5 bases). Trimming took off 5 bases at V and 6 bases at J, with 7 bases between the two ends. This CDR3 has 12 residues. From germline, CDR1 is SEHNR and CDR2 FQNEAQ (reference sequence). The DNA of the CDR3 is TGTGCCAGCAGCCACAGGTCCGGGGAGCTGTTTTTT. As protein: CASSHRSGELFF. Supplemented by reference TRBV7-9 and TRBJ2-2, the full variable domain reads DTGVSQNPRHKITKRGQNVTFRCDPISEHNRLYWYRQTLGQGPEFLTYFQNEAQLEKSRLLSDRFSAERPKGSFSTLEIQRTEQGDSAMYLCASSHRSGELFFGEGSRLTVL.

The chain has TRBV10-1 and TRBJ2-7, with a tentative D call TRBD1 (6 bases). This CDR3 region has 13 residues. Trimming pared 6 bases from V and 2 bases from J, leaving 11 bases between. Germline CDR1 WNHNN, CDR2 SYGVQD (reference sequence). The CDR3 nucleotides are TGCGCCAGCAGGAGGACAGCCACCTACGAGCAGTACTTC. Its translation: CASRRTATYEQYF.

CDR3 sequence: CASSQDPADLNTEAFF. As DNA, the CDR3 is TGCGCCAGCAGCCAAGATCCAGCAGACTTGAACACTGAAGCTTTCTTT. The chain has TRBV4-3 and TRBJ1-1; no clear D gene. Germline CDR1 LGHNA, CDR2 YSLEER. Trimming shortened V by 0 bases and J by 0 bases, and 11 bases separated the two germline ends. This CDR3 region has 16 residues.

The chain carries TRBV6-6 and TRBJ2-7; 9 bases match TRBD1. CDR1 and CDR2 from the germline V gene are MNHNY and SVGAGI (reference sequence). J gave up 3 bases and V 10 bases, and 7 bases lay outside the gene matches. The CDR3 loop spans 13 amino acids. The CDR3 protein is CATEPGQGYEQYF. The CDR3 DNA follows: TGTGCCACCGAACCGGGACAGGGCTACGAGCAGTACTTC.